This T cell receptor (beta chain) was documented in a study of cytomegalovirus exposure and HLA in healthy donors. General study points: For most TCR beta V segments, an earlier analysis put the productive rate at about 90% or about 30% of the time. In a later analysis, TCR beta V- and J-gene trimming showed a link to a missense DCLRE1C variant. With DRB1 most and HLA-C fewest, TCR association rates differed between HLA loci in a later analysis. Specificity for CMV antigens was confirmed in vitro for a few of the CMV-associated chains.

This PCR relied on a set of 60 Vbeta primers and 13 Jbeta primers. Clones were read by immunoSEQ multiplex PCR, and TCRdb kept only the in-frame ones, dropping some. The sample records tens of thousands of clones, under 80% being singletons. After removal of 5 bases from V and 1 base from J, the junction contained 17 bases not matched to a gene. Germline V gene data show CDR1 as MGHRA and CDR2 as YSYEKL. This CDR3 comprises 20 residues. Comments on this clone: What it binds is not known.

The sequencing input was PBMCs. The chain joins TRBV4-1 to TRBJ2-1, with 10 bases aligning to TRBD2. The clonotype was recovered from a middle-aged man in good health and CMV-seronegative. CDR3 residues: CASSSIPLAGIRVSYNEQFF. The CDR3 nucleotides read TGCGCCAGCAGCAGTATCCCACTAGCGGGAATCCGAGTGTCCTACAATGAGCAGTTCTTC.